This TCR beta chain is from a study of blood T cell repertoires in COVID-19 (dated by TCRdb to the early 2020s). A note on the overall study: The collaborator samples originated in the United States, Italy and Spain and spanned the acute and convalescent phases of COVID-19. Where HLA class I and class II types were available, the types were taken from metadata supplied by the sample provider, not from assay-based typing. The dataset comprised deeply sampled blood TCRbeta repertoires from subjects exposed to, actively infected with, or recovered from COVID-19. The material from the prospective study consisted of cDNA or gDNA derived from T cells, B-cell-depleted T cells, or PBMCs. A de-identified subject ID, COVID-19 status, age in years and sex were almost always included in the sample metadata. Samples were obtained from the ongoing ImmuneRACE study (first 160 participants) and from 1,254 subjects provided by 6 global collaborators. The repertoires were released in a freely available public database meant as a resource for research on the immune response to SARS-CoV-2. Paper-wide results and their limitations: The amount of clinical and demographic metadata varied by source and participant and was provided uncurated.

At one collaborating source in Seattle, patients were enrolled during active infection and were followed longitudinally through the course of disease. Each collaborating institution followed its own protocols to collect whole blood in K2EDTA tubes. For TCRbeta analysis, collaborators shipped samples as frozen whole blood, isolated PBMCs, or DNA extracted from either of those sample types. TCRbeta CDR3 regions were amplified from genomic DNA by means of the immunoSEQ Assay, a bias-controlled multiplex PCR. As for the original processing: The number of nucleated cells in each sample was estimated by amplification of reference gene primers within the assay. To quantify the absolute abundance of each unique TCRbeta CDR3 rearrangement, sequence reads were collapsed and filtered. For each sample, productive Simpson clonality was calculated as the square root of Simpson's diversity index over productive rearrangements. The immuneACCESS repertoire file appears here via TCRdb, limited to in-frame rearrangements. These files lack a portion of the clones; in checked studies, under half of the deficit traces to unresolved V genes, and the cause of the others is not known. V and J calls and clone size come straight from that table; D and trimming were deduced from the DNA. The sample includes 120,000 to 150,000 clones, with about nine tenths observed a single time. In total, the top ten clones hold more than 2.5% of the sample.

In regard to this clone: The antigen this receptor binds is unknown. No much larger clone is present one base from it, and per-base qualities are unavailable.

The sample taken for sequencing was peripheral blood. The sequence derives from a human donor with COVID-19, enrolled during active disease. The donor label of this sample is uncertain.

For the CDR3, the sequence is CASSPGTGGSNEKLFF. At the DNA level, the sequence is TGCGCCAGCAGCCCCGGGACAGGGGGCTCTAATGAAAAACTGTTTTTT. The rearranged segments are TRBV5-1 and TRBJ1-4, with TRBD1 matching 12 junction bases. Looking up the germline V gene yields CDR1 SGHRS and CDR2 YFSETQ. The CDR3 goes from the cysteine to the phenylalanine over 16 residues. CDR3 DNA only is kept here, 48 bases in frame from base 1. At the junction V is shortened by 4 bases and J by 3 bases; bases outside the gene matches: 4. This CDR3, with the reference TRBV5-1 and TRBJ1-4 proteins standing in past its ends, gives the full variable domain KAGVTQTPRYLIKTRGQQVTLSCSPISGHRSVSWYQQTPGQGLQFLFEYFSETQRNKGNFPGRFSGRQFSNSRSEMNVSTLELGDSALYLCASSPGTGGSNEKLFFGSGTQLSVL.